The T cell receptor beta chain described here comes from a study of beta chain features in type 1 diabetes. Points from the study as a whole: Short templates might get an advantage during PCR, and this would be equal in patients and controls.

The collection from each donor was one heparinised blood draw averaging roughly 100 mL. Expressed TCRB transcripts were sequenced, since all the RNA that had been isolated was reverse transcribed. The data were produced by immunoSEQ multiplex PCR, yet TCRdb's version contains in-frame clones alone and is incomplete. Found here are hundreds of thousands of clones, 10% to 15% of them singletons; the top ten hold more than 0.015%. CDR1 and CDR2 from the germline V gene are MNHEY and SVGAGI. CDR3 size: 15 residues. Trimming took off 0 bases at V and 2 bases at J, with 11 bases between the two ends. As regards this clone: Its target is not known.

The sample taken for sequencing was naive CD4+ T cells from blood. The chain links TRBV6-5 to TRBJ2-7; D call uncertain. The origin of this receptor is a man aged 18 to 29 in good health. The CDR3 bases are TGTGCCAGCAGTTACTCTTCAGCGTCCCCCTACGAGCAGTACTTC. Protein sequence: CASSYSSASPYEQYF.